Listed below are T cell receptor beta chains from one sample, sequenced in a study of human T cells and chemical hapten exposure. TCRdb re-analysed the RACE reads in MiXCR, keeping a single row per CDR3 protein. The sample carries 85,000 to 100,000 distinct CDR3 sequences, roughly a quarter recorded once. Here the sequenced sample was whole blood, taken in connection with sensitization to the hapten diphenylcyclopropenone (DPC). Every receptor here comes from a middle-aged man with alopecia areata. Some clones in this sample may be carry-over from other donors' samples. Each CDR3 is given with its conserved first and last residue. A D gene is named only where the DNA matches it firmly. Clone size is not always given. Where it is, it says once, few, many or a class for expanded clones.

.	.	TRBV6-5	TRBJ1-5	CASSRFVGNSNQPQHF	TGTGCCAGCAGCCGGTTTGTGGGCAATAGCAATCAGCCCCAGCATTTT
.	TRBD1	TRBV9	TRBJ2-7	CASSVGGQGFEQYF	TGTGCCAGCAGCGTAGGGGGACAGGGGTTCGAGCAGTACTTC
few	.	TRBV14	TRBJ2-3	CASSQGTGLSTDTQYF	TGTGCCAGCAGCCAAGGGACAGGACTAAGCACAGATACGCAGTATTTT
.	.	TRBV29-1	TRBJ2-1	CSVGLQLRGEQFF	TGCAGCGTTGGTCTCCAGCTGCGAGGTGAGCAGTTCTTC
few	TRBD1	TRBV11-2	TRBJ2-3	CASSSGQGSDTQYF	TGTGCCAGCAGCTCGGGACAGGGCTCAGATACGCAGTATTTT
few	.	TRBV3-1	TRBJ1-6	CASSQDPGRSPLHF	TGTGCCAGCAGCCAAGACCCAGGGCGTTCACCCCTCCACTTT
many	.	TRBV20-1	TRBJ1-5	CSARSASHYSNQPQHF	TGCAGTGCTAGGTCGGCGTCTCACTATAGCAATCAGCCCCAGCATTTT
.	.	TRBV20-1	TRBJ1-1	CSAREGFYTEAFF	TGCAGTGCTAGAGAAGGCTTTTACACTGAAGCTTTCTTT
.	TRBD1	TRBV7-9	TRBJ1-1	CASSLLDRGNEAFF	TGTGCCAGCAGCCTCCTGGACAGGGGGAATGAAGCTTTCTTT
.	.	TRBV20-1	TRBJ2-1	CSASSLASPTGQFF	TGCAGTGCTAGTTCACTAGCCTCCCCGACAGGGCAGTTCTTC
.	.	TRBV6-5	TRBJ1-1	CASSFQGSGETEAFF	TGTGCCAGCAGTTTCCAAGGATCGGGGGAGACTGAAGCTTTCTTT
few	.	TRBV3-2	TRBJ2-5	CASSQDLPGVPDGETQYF	TGTGCCAGCAGCCAAGATCTCCCGGGAGTCCCTGATGGAGAGACCCAGTACTTC
.	.	TRBV9	TRBJ1-2	CASSPRGDYGYTF	TGTGCCAGCAGCCCCAGGGGCGACTATGGCTACACCTTC
few	TRBD2	TRBV27	TRBJ2-1	CASSNMASGSDEQFF	TGTGCCAGCAGTAATATGGCTAGCGGGAGTGATGAGCAGTTCTTC
few	.	TRBV2	TRBJ1-1	CASSDLIQDTEAFF	TGTGCCAGCAGTGATTTGATACAGGACACTGAAGCTTTCTTT
.	TRBD2	TRBV5-1	TRBJ2-1	CASSLGTSGRFSIDEQFF	TGCGCCAGCAGCTTGGGGACTAGCGGGAGGTTTAGCATCGATGAGCAGTTCTTC
.	TRBD1	TRBV5-6	TRBJ1-3	CASSWTGRLNTIYF	TGTGCCAGCAGCTGGACAGGCCGTCTCAACACCATATATTTT
few	TRBD2	TRBV5-1	TRBJ2-1	CASSLPVTSGERYEQFF	TGCGCCAGCAGCTTGCCCGTGACTAGCGGAGAACGGTATGAGCAGTTCTTC